One sample yielded the 23 T cell receptor beta chains listed below, sequenced in a study of T cell changes during pregnancy in multiple sclerosis. TCRdb's copy holds only in-frame clones and misses some; the assay was immunoSEQ multiplex PCR. Of around 65,000 clones in the sample, around 90% are singletons; the top ten hold 1.5% to 2%. The sequenced sample was peripheral blood, obtained in the first trimester of pregnancy. Receptors originate from a female donor with multiple sclerosis, enrolled in a pregnancy study.

V is TRBV6-5 and J is TRBJ1-5; possibly TRBD1 for D (5 bases). The V end lost 3 bases, the J end lost 5 bases, and 17 bases lay between the germline ends. The CDR3 covers 16 residues. Germline CDR1 MNHEY, CDR2 SVGAGI. CDR3 bases: TGTGCCAGCAGTTATTGGGGGGGAGCGCGGGATCAGCCCCAGCATTTT. Residues: CASSYWGGARDQPQHF.

The chain has TRBV6-5 and TRBJ2-3, with D perhaps matching TRBD2 (5 bases). CDR1 and CDR2 (germline): MNHEY, SVGAGI. The CDR3 is 14 residues long. Trimming took 6 bases from V and 0 from J, leaving 10 bases between them. CDR3 loop: CASSRGGSTDTQYF. CDR3 DNA sequence: TGTGCCAGCAGCAGAGGAGGTAGCACAGATACGCAGTATTTT.

The chain recombines TRBV7-3 with TRBJ2-3; D is perhaps TRBD1 (6 bases). Deletions cut 5 bases from V and 2 bases from J, with 11 bases between. This CDR3 contains 14 residues. Germline V gives CDR1 SGHTA, CDR2 FQGTGA. The CDR3 nucleotides read TGTGCCAGCAGCCCCGGACAGACCACAGATACGCAGTATTTT. Translating gives CASSPGQTTDTQYF.

The chain has TRBV9 and TRBJ1-3; no clear D gene. Per germline, CDR1 SGDLS and CDR2 YYNGEE. V lost 0 bases, J lost 0 bases, and 10 bases lay in between. CDR3 length equals 16 residues. CDR3 protein: CASSVGGHVSGNTIYF. CDR3 nucleotide sequence: TGTGCCAGCAGCGTAGGAGGCCACGTCTCTGGAAACACCATATATTTT. The variable domain in full, completed from reference TRBV9 and TRBJ1-3, reads DSGVTQTPKHLITATGQRVTLRCSPRSGDLSVYWYQQSLDQGLQFLIQYYNGEERAKGNILERFSAQQFPDLHSELNLSSLELGDSALYFCASSVGGHVSGNTIYFGEGSWLTVV.

The chain combines TRBV4-1 with TRBJ2-6; no reliable D call. Trimming cost V 4 bases and J 4 bases, with 5 bases left between them. The CDR3 totals 13 residues. CDR1 MGHRA and CDR2 YSYEKL come from the germline V gene. The CDR3 DNA reads TGCGCCAGCAGCCGAGCGGGGGCCAACGTCCTGACTTTC. Encoded protein: CASSRAGANVLTF.

This chain uses TRBV5-6 with TRBJ1-5; D gene unclear. The CDR3 runs 15 residues. Trimming took off 1 base at V and 0 bases at J, with 8 bases between the two ends. The V gene's germline CDR1 is SGHDT and CDR2 YYEEEE. This CDR3 reads CASSLTRNSNQPQHF. The CDR3 nucleotides read TGTGCCAGCAGCTTGACCAGGAATAGCAATCAGCCCCAGCATTTT. Together with reference TRBV5-6 and TRBJ1-5, the CDR3 gives the full variable domain: DAGVTQSPTHLIKTRGQQVTLRCSPKSGHDTVSWYQQALGQGPQFIFQYYEEEERQRGNFPDRFSGHQFPNYSSELNVNALLLGDSALYLCASSLTRNSNQPQHFGDGTRLSIL.

The rearrangement links TRBV30 to TRBJ2-5, with D perhaps matching TRBD1 (7 bases). CDR3 length: 13 residues. The V end lost 4 bases, the J end lost 5 bases, and 14 bases lay between the germline ends. CDR1 is GTSNPN and CDR2 is SVGIG in the germline V gene (reference sequence). The CDR3 DNA reads as TGTGCCTGGACCCAACAGGGGAGGGAGACCCAGTACTTC. It codes for CAWTQQGRETQYF.

V gene TRBV4-1 combines with J gene TRBJ1-3, with a weak D call TRBD1 (6 bases). Germline CDR1 is MGHRA and CDR2 is YSYEKL. Trimming took off 8 bases at V and 4 bases at J, with 15 bases between the two ends. The CDR3 sequence is 14 residues long. Here the CDR3 reads CASGSTGLGNTIYF. The CDR3 DNA reads TGCGCCAGCGGCTCGACAGGCCTGGGAAACACCATATATTTT.

The chain has TRBV29-1 and TRBJ1-2, with D perhaps matching TRBD1 (5 bases). V lost 0 bases and J lost 8, with 16 bases in between. CDR3 length: 14 residues. CDR1 and CDR2 (germline): SQVTM, ANQGSEA. In DNA form, the CDR3 reads TGCAGCGTTGAAGATCGGTTGGAGGGGAGAGGCTACACCTTC. Translating it yields CSVEDRLEGRGYTF.

The chain combines TRBV5-1 with TRBJ2-2; maybe TRBD2 (5 bases). CDR1 and CDR2 (germline): SGHRS, YFSETQ. Trimming left V 0 bases short and J 3 bases short, with 18 bases between. This CDR3 has 18 amino acids. The CDR3 DNA reads as TGCGCCAGCAGCTTGGCCCGGACTGCGAGAAAGGACACCGGGGAGCTGTTTTTT. Translating it yields CASSLARTARKDTGELFF.

The rearrangement links TRBV6-1 to TRBJ2-7, with 7 bases fitting TRBD1. With V trimmed by 7 bases and J by 2 bases, 5 bases remained unmatched. The CDR3 covers 13 residues. Germline V gene sequence: CDR1 MNHNS, CDR2 SASEGT. The CDR3 loop reads CASTKDRAYEQYF. The CDR3 DNA reads as TGTGCCAGCACTAAAGACAGGGCCTACGAGCAGTACTTC.

This clone was picked up one time. The chain combines TRBV28 with TRBJ2-7; the D gene is possibly TRBD1 (6 bases). Trimming cost V 8 bases and J 7 bases, with 15 bases left between them. This CDR3 is built from 12 residues. In germline, CDR1 is MDHEN, CDR2 SYDVKM. In nucleotides, the CDR3 is TGTGCCAGCTTCGCAGGGGCCCATGAGCAGTACTTC. Translating gives CASFAGAHEQYF.

V usage is TRBV5-6 and J usage is TRBJ2-1; the match to TRBD2 covers 9 bases. Germline V gene lookup returns CDR1 SGHDT and CDR2 YYEEEE. The CDR3 is made up of 15 amino acids. Germline trimming cut 3 bases from V and 0 bases from J; bases unmatched to any gene: 1. The CDR3 sequence is CASSYSGSSYNEQFF. The CDR3, as DNA: TGTGCCAGCAGCTATAGCGGGAGCTCCTACAATGAGCAGTTCTTC.

The J gene is TRBJ2-7, the V gene TRBV27; D might be TRBD2 (6 bases). Between the trimmed V and J ends, which lost 2 bases and 7 bases, there was a span of 15 bases. Germline lookup yields CDR1 MNHEY and CDR2 SMNVEV (reference sequence). The CDR3 totals 14 residues. The CDR3 bases are TGTGCCAGCAGTTTAGACCCAGCTGCGGGGGAGCAGTACTTC. Translation: CASSLDPAAGEQYF.

The genes are TRBV18 and TRBJ1-3; D might be TRBD1 (6 bases). The CDR3 covers 15 residues. Between the trimmed V and J ends, which lost 3 bases and 2 bases, there was a span of 11 bases. The germline V gene encodes CDR1 KGHSH and CDR2 LQKENI. CDR3 coding DNA: TGTGCCAGCTCACCTTCCAGACAGGCTGGAAACACCATATATTTT. Translation gives CASSPSRQAGNTIYF.

This sequence joins TRBV5-8 and TRBJ2-5; 10 nucleotides match TRBD1. There are 14 residues in the CDR3. The J segment lost 7 bases and the V segment lost 4 bases, leaving 7 bases of the junction unmatched. Germline CDR1 is SGHTS and CDR2 is YDEGEE. The CDR3, as DNA: TGTGCCAGCAGCACGACAGGGGGCACGGGGACCCAGTACTTC. It translates to CASSTTGGTGTQYF. The variable domain in full, completed from reference TRBV5-8 and TRBJ2-5, reads EAGVTQSPTHLIKTRGQQATLRCSPISGHTSVYWYQQALGLGLQFLLWYDEGEERNRGNFPPRFSGRQFPNYSSELNVNALELEDSALYLCASSTTGGTGTQYFGPGTRLLVL.

The chain employs TRBV30 and TRBJ2-1; a weak D match, TRBD2 (5 bases). Germline loops: CDR1 GTSNPN, CDR2 SVGIG (reference sequence). The CDR3 runs to 12 residues. The V end lost 4 bases, the J end lost 5 bases, and 9 bases lay between the germline ends. For the CDR3, the DNA is TGTGCCTGGAATAGGGAGAACAATGAGCAGTTCTTC. Translation gives CAWNRENNEQFF. The full variable domain, with the rest looked up from reference TRBV30 and TRBJ2-1, is SQTIHQWPATLVQPVGSPLSLECTVEGTSNPNLYWYRQAAGRGLQLLFYSVGIGQISSEVPQNLSASRPQDRQFILSSKKLLLSDSGFYLCAWNRENNEQFFGPGTRLTVL.

In this sample, this clone turned up once. This rearrangement joins TRBV4-1 to TRBJ2-1; 9 bases fit TRBD2. Germline loops: CDR1 MGHRA, CDR2 YSYEKL. The CDR3 has 16 amino acids. Trimming took 4 bases from V and 2 from J; bases not matched to a gene: 6. The CDR3: CASSPLTSGPYNEQFF. The CDR3 coding sequence is TGCGCCAGCAGCCCTCTCACTAGCGGGCCCTACAATGAGCAGTTCTTC.

This chain uses TRBV27 with TRBJ2-5, with D maybe TRBD2 (7 bases). The CDR3 has 13 residues. Trimming removed 5 bases from V and 7 bases from J, with 14 bases in between. Germline V lookup: CDR1 MNHEY, CDR2 SMNVEV (reference sequence). The CDR3 nucleotides are TGTGCCAGCAGTCCACAGGGAGGGGGGACCCAGTACTTC. Its translation: CASSPQGGGTQYF.

Concerning this clone itself: A junction end diverges from the germline sequence, so it may reflect a read error. The rearrangement links TRBV7-6 to TRBJ2-7; 11 nucleotides agree with TRBD2. This CDR3 is 15 amino acids long. Germline CDR1 is SGHVS and CDR2 is FNYEAQ. CDR3 residues: CASSSELLAGAPSPF. CDR3 in DNA: TGTGCCAGCAGCTCGGAACTACTAGCGGGAGCCCCATCACCCTTC.

The chain is built from TRBV18 and TRBJ1-5, with a weak D call TRBD1 (5 bases). The CDR3 extends over 14 amino acids. The V and J ends lost 0 bases and 11 bases respectively, with 14 bases between them. In germline, CDR1 is KGHSH, CDR2 LQKENI. The CDR3 region has the DNA TGTGCCAGCTCACCACCCGCCAGGGATCTGGCCCAGCATTTT. Translated: CASSPPARDLAQHF.

V is TRBV6-4 and J is TRBJ2-3, with D possibly TRBD2 on 6 matching bases. The CDR3 is 17 residues long. Between the trimmed V and J ends, which lost 1 base and 7 bases, there was a span of 21 bases. In germline, CDR1 is MRHNA, CDR2 SNTAGT. DNA of the CDR3: TGTGCCAGCAGTGACTGGGAAGGGACTTCCTCCGTACATACGCAGTATTTT. Protein: CASSDWEGTSSVHTQYF.

The chain has TRBV7-6 and TRBJ2-1; D is unclear. This CDR3 region has 12 residues. V was trimmed by 1 base and J by 10 bases, leaving 8 bases between them. Germline loops: CDR1 SGHVS, CDR2 FNYEAQ. Here the CDR3 reads CASSLVLQEQFF. DNA of the CDR3: TGTGCCAGCAGCTTAGTTCTCCAGGAGCAGTTCTTC. The full variable domain, completed using reference TRBV7-6 and TRBJ2-1, is GAGVSQSPRYKVTKRGQDVALRCDPISGHVSLYWYRQALGQGPEFLTYFNYEAQQDKSGLPNDRFSAERPEGSISTLTIQRTEQRDSAMYRCASSLVLQEQFFGPGTRLTVL.